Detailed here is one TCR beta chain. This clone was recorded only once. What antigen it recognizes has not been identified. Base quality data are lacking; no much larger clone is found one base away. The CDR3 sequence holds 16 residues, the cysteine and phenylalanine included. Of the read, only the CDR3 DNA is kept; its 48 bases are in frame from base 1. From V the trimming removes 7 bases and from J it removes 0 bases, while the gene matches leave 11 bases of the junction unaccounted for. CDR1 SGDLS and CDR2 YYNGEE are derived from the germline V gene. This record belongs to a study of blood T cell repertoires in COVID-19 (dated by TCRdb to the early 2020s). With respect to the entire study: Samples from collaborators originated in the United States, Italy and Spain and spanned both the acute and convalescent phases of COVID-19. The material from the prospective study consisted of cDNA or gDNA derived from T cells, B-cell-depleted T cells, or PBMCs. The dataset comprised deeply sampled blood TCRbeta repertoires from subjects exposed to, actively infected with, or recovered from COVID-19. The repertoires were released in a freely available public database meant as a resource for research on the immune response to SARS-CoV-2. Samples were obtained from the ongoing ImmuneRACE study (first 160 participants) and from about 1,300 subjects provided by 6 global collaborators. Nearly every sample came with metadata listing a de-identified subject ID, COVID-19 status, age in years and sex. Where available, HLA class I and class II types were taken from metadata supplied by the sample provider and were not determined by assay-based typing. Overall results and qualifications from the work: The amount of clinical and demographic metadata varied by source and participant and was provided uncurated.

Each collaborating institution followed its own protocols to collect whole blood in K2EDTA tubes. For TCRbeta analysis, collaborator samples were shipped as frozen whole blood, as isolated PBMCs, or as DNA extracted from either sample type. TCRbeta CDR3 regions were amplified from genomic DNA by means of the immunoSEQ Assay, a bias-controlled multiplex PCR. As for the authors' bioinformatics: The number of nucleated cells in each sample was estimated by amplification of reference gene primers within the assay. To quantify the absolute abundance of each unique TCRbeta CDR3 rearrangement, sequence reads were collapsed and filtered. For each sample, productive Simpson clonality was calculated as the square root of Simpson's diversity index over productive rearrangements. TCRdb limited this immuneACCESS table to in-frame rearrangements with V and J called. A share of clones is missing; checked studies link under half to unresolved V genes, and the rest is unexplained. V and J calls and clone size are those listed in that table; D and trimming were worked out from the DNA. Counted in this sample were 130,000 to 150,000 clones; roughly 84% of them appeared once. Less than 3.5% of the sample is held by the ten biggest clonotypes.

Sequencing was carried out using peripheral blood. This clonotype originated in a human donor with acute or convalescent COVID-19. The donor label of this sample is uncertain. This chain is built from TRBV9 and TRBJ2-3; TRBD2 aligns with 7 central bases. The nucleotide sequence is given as TGTGCCAGCCAGGAGGGAGGGATTCTTAGCACAGATACGCAGTATTTT. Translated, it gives CASQEGGILSTDTQYF.